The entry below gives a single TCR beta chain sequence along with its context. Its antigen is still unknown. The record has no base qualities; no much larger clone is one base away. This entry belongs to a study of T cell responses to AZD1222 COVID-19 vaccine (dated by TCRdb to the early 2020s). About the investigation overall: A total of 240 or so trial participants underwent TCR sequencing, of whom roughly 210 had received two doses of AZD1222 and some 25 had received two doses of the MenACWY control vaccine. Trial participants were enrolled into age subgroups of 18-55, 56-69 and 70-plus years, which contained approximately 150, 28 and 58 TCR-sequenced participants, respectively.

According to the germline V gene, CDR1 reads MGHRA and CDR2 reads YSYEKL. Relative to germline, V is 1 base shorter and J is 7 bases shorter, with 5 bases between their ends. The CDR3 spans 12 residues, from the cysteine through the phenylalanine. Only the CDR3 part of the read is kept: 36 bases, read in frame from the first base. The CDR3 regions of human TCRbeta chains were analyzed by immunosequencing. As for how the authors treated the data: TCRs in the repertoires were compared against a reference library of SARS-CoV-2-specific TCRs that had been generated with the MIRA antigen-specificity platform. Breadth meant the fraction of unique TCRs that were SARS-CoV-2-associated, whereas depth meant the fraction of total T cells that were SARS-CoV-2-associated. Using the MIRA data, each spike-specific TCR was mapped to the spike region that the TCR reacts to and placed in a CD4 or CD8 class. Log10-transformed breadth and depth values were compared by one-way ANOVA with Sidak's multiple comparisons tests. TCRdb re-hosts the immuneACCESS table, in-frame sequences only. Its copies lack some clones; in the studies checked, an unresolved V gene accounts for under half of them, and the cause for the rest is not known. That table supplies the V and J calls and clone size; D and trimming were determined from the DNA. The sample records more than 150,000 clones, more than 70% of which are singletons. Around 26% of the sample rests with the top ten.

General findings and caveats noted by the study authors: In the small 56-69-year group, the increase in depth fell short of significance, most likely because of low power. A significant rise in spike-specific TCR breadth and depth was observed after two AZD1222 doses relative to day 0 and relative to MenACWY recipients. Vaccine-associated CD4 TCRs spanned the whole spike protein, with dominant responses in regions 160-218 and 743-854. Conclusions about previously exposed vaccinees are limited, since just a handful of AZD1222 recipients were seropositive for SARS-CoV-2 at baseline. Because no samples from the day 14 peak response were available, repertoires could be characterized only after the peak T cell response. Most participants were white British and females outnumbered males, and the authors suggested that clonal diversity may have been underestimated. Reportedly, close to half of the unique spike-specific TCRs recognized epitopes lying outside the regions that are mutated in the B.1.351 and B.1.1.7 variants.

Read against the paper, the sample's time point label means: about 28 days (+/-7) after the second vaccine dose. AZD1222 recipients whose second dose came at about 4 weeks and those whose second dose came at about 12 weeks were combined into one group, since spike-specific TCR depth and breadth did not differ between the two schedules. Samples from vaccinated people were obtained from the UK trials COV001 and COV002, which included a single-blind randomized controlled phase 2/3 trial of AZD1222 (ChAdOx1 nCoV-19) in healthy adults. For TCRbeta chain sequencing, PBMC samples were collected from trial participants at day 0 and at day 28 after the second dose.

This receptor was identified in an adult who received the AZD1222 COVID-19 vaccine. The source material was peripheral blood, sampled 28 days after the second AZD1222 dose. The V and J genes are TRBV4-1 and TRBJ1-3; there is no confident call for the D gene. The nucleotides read TGCGCCAGCAGCCAAGGCACGAACACCATATATTTT. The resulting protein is CASSQGTNTIYF.